This TCR beta chain was sequenced for a study of Ad26.COV2.S vaccination and SARS-CoV-2 variants. As to treatment: roughly 19 received Ad26.COV2.S at low or high dose, single or two shots; about 5 received placebo; per-sample allocation not given. Day 63 after the first injection of vaccine or placebo was the sampling time. CDR3 size: 12 residues. Trimming cost V 0 bases and J 14 bases, with 13 bases left between them. Germline V lookup: CDR1 SGHRS, CDR2 YFSETQ. Sequencing was performed with immunoSEQ multiplex PCR; in TCRdb, only in-frame clones are kept and a portion is missing. The data contain about 420,000 clones, around 87% of them singletons.

J is TRBJ2-3 and V is TRBV5-1; D is perhaps TRBD1 (5 bases). The clonotype comes from a person between 18 and 60 years old who received the Ad26.COV2.S COVID-19 vaccine or a placebo. This sample comprised peripheral blood, obtained in a trial of Ad26.COV2.S vaccine versus placebo. The CDR3 DNA follows: TGCGCCAGCAGCTTGGACAGGTCAGTGCCGTATTTT. It is translated as CASSLDRSVPYF.